The rows below give T cell receptor beta chains drawn from one sample of a study of blood T cell repertoires in COVID-19. Profiling relied on immunoSEQ multiplex PCR, and the TCRdb table lists in-frame clones only, not all of them. Of under 130,000 clones detected, 80% to 90% appear once; the ten largest clones hold more than 8%. Sequencing was done on a sample of peripheral blood. These receptors came from a woman in her sixties or seventies with acute or convalescent COVID-19. The CDR3 runs from the conserved cysteine through the conserved F or W. A D gene is named only where the DNA matches it firmly. Expanded clones get a size class; other rows say once, few or many, or leave the size out.

NA,TRBJ2-3,NA,TRBV29-1,TGCAGCGTTTTATCTAGGGACACCCGCACCACAGATACGCAGTATTTT,CSVLSRDTRTTDTQYF
NA,TRBJ1-5,NA,TRBV24-1,TGTGCCACCAGTGATGCCGGGACAACTAGCAATCAGCCCCAGCATTTT,CATSDAGTTSNQPQHF
NA,TRBJ1-6,TRBD1,TRBV11-2,TGTGCCAGCAGCTTCGACAGGGGGCCTAATTCACCCCTCCACTTT,CASSFDRGPNSPLHF
NA,TRBJ1-5,NA,TRBV5-5,TGTGCCAGCAGCGCGGCTGCGGGGGTCAGCAATCAGCCCCAGCATTTT,CASSAAAGVSNQPQHF
few,TRBJ2-1,NA,TRBV10-1,TGCGCAAACCGCAGTGAGTGCCCCAGGGCGGCATCCTACAATGAGCAGTTCTTC,CANRSECPRAASYNEQFF
NA,TRBJ2-1,TRBD2,TRBV4-2,TGTGCCAGCAGGGGACTAGGCAGCAATGAGCAGTTCTTC,CASRGLGSNEQFF
NA,TRBJ2-4,TRBD1,TRBV19,TGTGCCAGTAACCCTCGGACAGGGGGTACCAAAAACATTCAGTACTTC,CASNPRTGGTKNIQYF
NA,TRBJ2-7,TRBD2,TRBV3-1/TRBV3-2,TGTGCCAGCAGCCAAGAGGTGGGACTAGCCACCTACGAGCAGTACTTC,CASSQEVGLATYEQYF
once,TRBJ1-2,NA,TRBV11-2,TGTGCCAGCAGCTTAGAAGGGGCGGGCTACACCTTC,CASSLEGAGYTF
NA,TRBJ2-3,NA,TRBV2,TGTGCCAGCAGTGAGCAGGGCTCCGGCCTCACAGATACGCAGTATTTT,CASSEQGSGLTDTQYF
NA,TRBJ2-1,TRBD2,TRBV19,TGTGCCAGTAGTGTCGGGAGGGCGGGAAATGAGCAGTTCTTC,CASSVGRAGNEQFF
NA,TRBJ1-2,NA,TRBV7-2,TGTGCCAGCAGCTTAGTTGGCCGCCAGTCATATGGCTACACCTTC,CASSLVGRQSYGYTF
few,TRBJ1-2,TRBD1,TRBV7-9,TGTGCCAGCAGCTTCCCCGGACAGGATAACTATGGCTACACCTTC,CASSFPGQDNYGYTF
few,TRBJ1-1,NA,TRBV4-1,TGCGCCAGCAGCCAAGATCCCAGGGGCACTGAAGCTTTCTTT,CASSQDPRGTEAFF
NA,TRBJ1-1,NA,TRBV30,TGTGCCTGGAGTTACAAAAGGATTCAGGGTGATGCCACTGAAGCTTTCTTT,CAWSYKRIQGDATEAFF
few,TRBJ1-1,NA,TRBV19,TGTGCCAGTAGTATATCCCGGGAAACTGAAGCTTTCTTT,CASSISRETEAFF
NA,TRBJ2-3,TRBD2,TRBV10-1,TGCGCCAGCAGTGAGTCTAAAACGGGGGGGGCCGGGAATACGCAGTATTTT,CASSESKTGGAGNTQYF
few,TRBJ1-3,TRBD1,TRBV10-3,TGTGCCATCAGTGAGCAGGGGGTCTCTGGAAACACCATATATTTT,CAISEQGVSGNTIYF
NA,TRBJ2-5,TRBD1,TRBV24-1,TGTGCCACCAGTGACCCGAGGACAGGGTCGACCCAGTACTTC,CATSDPRTGSTQYF
NA,TRBJ1-2,TRBD1,TRBV5-4,TGTGCCAGCAGCCGGGGGACAGGGAACAGGGTAGATGGCTACACCTTC,CASSRGTGNRVDGYTF
NA,TRBJ1-1,NA,TRBV3-1/TRBV3-2,TGTGCCAGCAGCCGAATCGAGATACAGGGATCGGCTGAAGCTTTCTTT,CASSRIEIQGSAEAFF
NA,TRBJ1-1,TRBD1,TRBV9,TGTGCCAGCAGCGCGACCGGACAGGTGGGATCTGAAGCTTTCTTT,CASSATGQVGSEAFF
NA,TRBJ2-3,NA,TRBV19,TGTGCCAGTTCTGCACTATCCAGGGGCAGAACAGATACGCAGTATTTT,CASSALSRGRTDTQYF
NA,TRBJ2-1,TRBD2,TRBV19,TGTGCCAGTATGTCTAGCGGCACCAATGAGCAGTTCTTC,CASMSSGTNEQFF
NA,TRBJ2-7,NA,TRBV18,TGTGCCAGCTCACCAACACATTCCTACGAGCAGTACTTC,CASSPTHSYEQYF
NA,TRBJ2-2,TRBD2,TRBV7-2,TGTGCCAGCGCCTTGACTAGCGGGGGAAGGGGGGAGCTGTTTTTT,CASALTSGGRGELFF
NA,TRBJ1-1,NA,TRBV27,TGTGCCAGCAGTCCCCCGGGGGGAGGGCCTGAAGCTTTCTTT,CASSPPGGGPEAFF
NA,TRBJ1-1,TRBD1,TRBV5-5,TGTGCCAGCAGCACCGGGACAGGTACTGAAGCTTTCTTT,CASSTGTGTEAFF
NA,TRBJ1-6,TRBD1,TRBV19,TGTGCCAGTAGTTTGGGACAGGACAATTCACCCCTCCACTTT,CASSLGQDNSPLHF
NA,TRBJ2-7,NA,TRBV5-6,TGTGCCAGCAGCCAAGGAGTGGAGCAGTACTTC,CASSQGVEQYF
NA,TRBJ2-3,NA,TRBV5-5,TGTGCCAGCAGCTCCCTGGAGGGCACAGATACGCAGTATTTT,CASSSLEGTDTQYF
NA,TRBJ1-2,NA,TRBV6-1,TGTGCCAGCAGTGAAGCTAGTGCCGCGAACTATGGCTACACCTTC,CASSEASAANYGYTF
NA,TRBJ1-1,TRBD1,TRBV7-3,TGTGCCAGCAGCCCAACCGGGACAGGGCGATCTGAAGCTTTCTTT,CASSPTGTGRSEAFF
NA,TRBJ2-5,TRBD2,TRBV6-6,TGTGCCAGCAGTTACGCGGGAGGAATAGAGACCCAGTACTTC,CASSYAGGIETQYF
NA,TRBJ2-1,NA,TRBV7-9,TGTGCCAGCAGCTTAGCGCCTAGCGCCGACTACAATGAGCAGTTCTTC,CASSLAPSADYNEQFF
NA,TRBJ2-1,NA,TRBV7-9,TGTGCCAGCACCCCACTAGAATCCACCTACAATGAGCAGTTCTTC,CASTPLESTYNEQFF
NA,TRBJ2-7,TRBD2,TRBV28,TGTGCCAGCAGTTACGGACTAGCGGGAGGCATTATCTACGAGCAGTACTTC,CASSYGLAGGIIYEQYF
NA,TRBJ2-1,TRBD2,TRBV11-3,TGTGCCAGCAGCTTAGATTTGGCGGGAGCCCCTCCCTACAATGAGCAGTTCTTC,CASSLDLAGAPPYNEQFF
few,TRBJ2-2,NA,TRBV5-4,TGTGCCAGCAGCCGGGACACCGGGGAGCTGTTTTTT,CASSRDTGELFF
NA,TRBJ2-2,NA,TRBV7-8,TGTGCCAGCAGCCCCAGGGGCAGGGGCACCGGGGAGCTGTTTTTT,CASSPRGRGTGELFF
NA,TRBJ2-2,TRBD1,TRBV10-3,TGTGCCATCAGTGAGTCGACAGGGGGCACCGGGGAGCTGTTTTTT,CAISESTGGTGELFF
few,TRBJ1-1,TRBD1,TRBV4-3,TGCGCCAGCAGCCAAGATTACTGGGGGACAGGGGTGGATGAAGCTTTCTTT,CASSQDYWGTGVDEAFF
NA,TRBJ1-5,TRBD1,TRBV28,TGTGCCAGCAGTTTAGGTGTACGGGGACAGAGCAATCAGCCCCAGCATTTT,CASSLGVRGQSNQPQHF
NA,TRBJ2-1,NA,TRBV6-4,TGTGCCAGCAGTGGGGGGGGGCCCTCCTACAATGAGCAGTTCTTC,CASSGGGPSYNEQFF
NA,TRBJ1-5,NA,TRBV30,TGTGCCTGGAGTGTAGCCGGCGGGGAGGGAAATCAGCCCCAGCATTTT,CAWSVAGGEGNQPQHF
once,TRBJ2-7,TRBD2,TRBV4-1,TGCGCCAGCAGCCGCGTAGGCGGGAGTACTGACGAGCAGTACTTC,CASSRVGGSTDEQYF
NA,TRBJ2-1,TRBD2,TRBV3-1/TRBV3-2,TGTGCCAGCAGCCGATCCTCTAGCGGGGGGGCCTACAATGAGCAGTTCTTC,CASSRSSSGGAYNEQFF
NA,TRBJ1-5,TRBD1,TRBV5-6,TGTGCCAGCAGCCTCCGGGGACAGGGGACAGGTCAGCCCCAGCATTTT,CASSLRGQGTGQPQHF
NA,TRBJ1-1,TRBD1,TRBV19,TGTGCCATATCGACAGGGGGCACTGAAGCTTTCTTT,CAISTGGTEAFF
NA,TRBJ1-1,TRBD1,TRBV7-8,TGTGCCAGCAGTAGTAGGACAGGGGGATACACTGAAGCTTTCTTT,CASSSRTGGYTEAFF
NA,TRBJ1-2,TRBD1,TRBV19,TGTGCCAGTAACACGGGACAGGGTGCCGACGGCTACACCTTC,CASNTGQGADGYTF
NA,TRBJ2-5,NA,TRBV5-1,TGCGCCAGCCGTTGGACAGAGAATCAAGAGACCCAGTACTTC,CASRWTENQETQYF
few,TRBJ1-3,NA,TRBV5-5,TGTGCCAGCAGCTTGTTTCAGGGCCTTGGAGGAAACACCATATATTTT,CASSLFQGLGGNTIYF
NA,TRBJ1-4,NA,TRBV9,TGTGCCAGCAGCGTGGATCACACAGGTAATAATGAAAAACTGTTTTTT,CASSVDHTGNNEKLFF
NA,TRBJ2-1,TRBD2,TRBV27,TGTGCCAGCAGTTCCGTGACTAGCGTCTACAATGAGCAGTTCTTC,CASSSVTSVYNEQFF
NA,TRBJ2-7,NA,TRBV20-1,TGCAGTGCTAGTACCCTCGCGGGGACCTACGAGCAGTACTTC,CSASTLAGTYEQYF
NA,TRBJ2-2,TRBD2,TRBV6-5,TGTGCCAGCAGACCCAGCGGGGGGTACACCGGGGAGCTGTTTTTT,CASRPSGGYTGELFF
NA,TRBJ1-1,NA,TRBV3-1/TRBV3-2,TGTGCCAGCAGCCAAGAGTGGGAGGGCACTGAAGCTTTCTTT,CASSQEWEGTEAFF